The clone carrying this TCR beta chain showed up just once. Antigen: not known. Compared with germline, one end of the junction differs, possibly owing to a read error. The sample is drawn from a study of blood T cells in healthy people across ages. Study overall: About one barcoded beta molecule per two T cells was captured by template switching.

Staff drew roughly 10 milliliters of peripheral blood from each donor. This CDR3 is 14 amino acids long. CDR1 and CDR2 from the germline V gene are SGHRS and YFSETQ. Study-level findings and limits: Higher diversity, along with more naive CD4+ cells, distinguished long-lived donors from aged donors. Per million T cells, TCR beta diversity dropped about linearly as age rose.

Combining a sample-barcoded 5' primer with a J-beta primer mix, a second PCR ran for 7 to 11 cycles. MiXCR, run by TCRdb on the 5' RACE reads, gives a single entry per CDR3 protein. This table has fewer than 800,000 distinct CDR3 sequences, around 32% appearing once. The sequence was obtained from a woman of 80 years or more in good health. The V and J genes are TRBV5-1 and TRBJ2-6; D may be TRBD1 (5 bases). The material sequenced was blood. CDR3 sequence reads: CASSVYSGANVRTF. In DNA form, the CDR3 reads TGCGCCAGCAGCGTGTACTCTGGGGCCAACGTCCGGACTTTC.